A selection of T cell receptor beta chains follows, all from one sample in a study of cytomegalovirus exposure and HLA in healthy donors. Profiled with immunoSEQ multiplex PCR; TCRdb holds only in-frame clones, not every one. The data show about 110,000 clones, roughly three quarters seen once. Source material: PBMCs. Source of these receptors: a man aged 25 to 40 in good health and CMV-seronegative. Each CDR3 is given with its conserved first and last residue. Each record gives: J gene, clone size, D gene, V gene, CDR3 protein, CDR3 DNA. The D gene is left open where the match is weak. Clone size appears in some rows only: once, few, many, or a class for an expanded clone.

j_call: TRBJ2-4; clone_size: -; d_call: -; v_call: TRBV30; cdr3_aa: CAWSVGGKLAKNIQYF; cdr3_nt: TGTGCCTGGAGTGTTGGGGGGAAACTAGCCAAAAACATTCAGTACTTC
j_call: TRBJ2-6; clone_size: -; d_call: -; v_call: TRBV28; cdr3_aa: CASRDVSGANGLTF; cdr3_nt: TGTGCCAGCAGAGACGTCTCTGGGGCCAACGGCCTGACTTTC
j_call: TRBJ2-1; clone_size: -; d_call: TRBD2; v_call: TRBV9; cdr3_aa: CASSVAGLAGVNNEQFF; cdr3_nt: TGTGCCAGCAGCGTAGCTGGACTAGCGGGAGTGAACAATGAGCAGTTCTTC
j_call: TRBJ2-2; clone_size: few; d_call: TRBD1; v_call: TRBV18; cdr3_aa: CASSRRQGPNTGELFF; cdr3_nt: TGTGCCAGCTCACGTAGACAGGGACCGAACACCGGGGAGCTGTTTTTT
j_call: TRBJ2-4; clone_size: -; d_call: -; v_call: TRBV10-1; cdr3_aa: CASIPPDIQYF; cdr3_nt: TGCGCCAGCATTCCCCCGGACATTCAGTACTTC
j_call: TRBJ2-7; clone_size: -; d_call: -; v_call: TRBV4-3; cdr3_aa: CASSQAPQLGSGAYEQYF; cdr3_nt: TGCGCCAGCAGCCAAGCGCCCCAGCTGGGGTCGGGAGCATACGAGCAGTACTTC
j_call: TRBJ1-5; clone_size: few; d_call: -; v_call: TRBV4-1; cdr3_aa: CASSQVMDSRNQPQHF; cdr3_nt: TGCGCCAGCAGCCAAGTGATGGACAGTCGCAATCAGCCCCAGCATTTT
j_call: TRBJ2-5; clone_size: -; d_call: TRBD2; v_call: TRBV7-3; cdr3_aa: CASSLAGRQETQYF; cdr3_nt: TGTGCCAGCAGCCTAGCGGGACGGCAAGAGACCCAGTACTTC
j_call: TRBJ2-3; clone_size: -; d_call: -; v_call: TRBV28; cdr3_aa: CASHRAGISTDTQYF; cdr3_nt: TGTGCCAGCCACCGCGCCGGGATCAGCACAGATACGCAGTATTTT
j_call: TRBJ2-6; clone_size: -; d_call: -; v_call: TRBV6-4; cdr3_aa: CAKRDILPTGANVLTF; cdr3_nt: TGTGCCAAGAGGGACATCCTCCCGACTGGGGCCAACGTCCTGACTTTC
j_call: TRBJ2-2; clone_size: -; d_call: TRBD2; v_call: TRBV6-6; cdr3_aa: CASNSLAGVTGELFF; cdr3_nt: TGTGCCAGCAATTCACTAGCGGGAGTCACCGGGGAGCTGTTTTTT
j_call: TRBJ1-2; clone_size: -; d_call: -; v_call: TRBV28; cdr3_aa: CASSEGPRVYGYTF; cdr3_nt: TGTGCCAGCAGTGAGGGCCCGCGGGTCTATGGCTACACCTTC
j_call: TRBJ1-6; clone_size: -; d_call: -; v_call: TRBV19; cdr3_aa: CASSIEGENNSPLHF; cdr3_nt: TGTGCCAGTAGTATTGAAGGGGAAAATAATTCACCCCTCCACTTT
j_call: TRBJ2-7; clone_size: -; d_call: -; v_call: TRBV5-6; cdr3_aa: CASSFWDSPSYEQYF; cdr3_nt: TGTGCCAGCAGCTTTTGGGACTCCCCGTCCTACGAGCAGTACTTC
j_call: TRBJ2-5; clone_size: -; d_call: -; v_call: TRBV30; cdr3_aa: CAWSVRLDSKTQYF; cdr3_nt: TGTGCCTGGAGTGTAAGGCTGGACTCGAAGACCCAGTACTTC
j_call: TRBJ2-2; clone_size: -; d_call: -; v_call: TRBV15; cdr3_aa: CATSKGGGGNTGELFF; cdr3_nt: TGTGCCACCAGCAAGGGTGGAGGGGGCAACACCGGGGAGCTGTTTTTT
j_call: TRBJ2-7; clone_size: -; d_call: TRBD2; v_call: TRBV5-1; cdr3_aa: CASSLGGLAGNYEQYF; cdr3_nt: TGCGCCAGCAGCTTGGGGGGACTAGCGGGAAACTACGAGCAGTACTTC
j_call: TRBJ2-7; clone_size: -; d_call: TRBD1; v_call: TRBV9; cdr3_aa: CASSSDRGPYEQYF; cdr3_nt: TGTGCCAGCAGCTCGGACAGGGGACCCTACGAGCAGTACTTC
j_call: TRBJ2-1; clone_size: -; d_call: -; v_call: TRBV19; cdr3_aa: CASSMLQGGYNEQFF; cdr3_nt: TGTGCCAGTAGTATGCTCCAAGGGGGCTACAATGAGCAGTTCTTC
j_call: TRBJ2-4; clone_size: -; d_call: TRBD1; v_call: TRBV11-2; cdr3_aa: CASSFWDRAKEAIQYF; cdr3_nt: TGTGCCAGCAGCTTTTGGGACAGGGCTAAAGAGGCCATTCAGTACTTC
j_call: TRBJ2-1; clone_size: -; d_call: TRBD2; v_call: TRBV11-3; cdr3_aa: CASSLVASGRRGGEQFF; cdr3_nt: TGTGCCAGCAGCTTAGTAGCTAGCGGGAGGAGGGGCGGTGAGCAGTTCTTC
j_call: TRBJ1-3; clone_size: -; d_call: -; v_call: TRBV30; cdr3_aa: CAWSAGRSGNTIYF; cdr3_nt: TGTGCCTGGAGTGCAGGGCGTTCTGGAAACACCATATATTTT
j_call: TRBJ2-7; clone_size: -; d_call: TRBD2; v_call: TRBV7-2; cdr3_aa: CASSLVGGGFGEQYF; cdr3_nt: TGTGCCAGCAGCTTAGTGGGCGGGGGATTCGGGGAGCAGTACTTC
j_call: TRBJ1-4; clone_size: -; d_call: TRBD1; v_call: TRBV27; cdr3_aa: CASSLLGQGNEKLFF; cdr3_nt: TGTGCCAGCAGTTTACTGGGACAGGGGAATGAAAAACTGTTTTTT
j_call: TRBJ2-1; clone_size: once; d_call: TRBD2; v_call: TRBV11-1; cdr3_aa: CASSWPGLAGVNEQFF; cdr3_nt: TGTGCCAGCAGCTGGCCGGGACTAGCGGGAGTAAATGAGCAGTTCTTC
j_call: TRBJ2-2; clone_size: -; d_call: TRBD1; v_call: TRBV7-3; cdr3_aa: CASSFQGAGELFF; cdr3_nt: TGTGCCAGCAGCTTTCAGGGGGCCGGGGAGCTGTTTTTT
j_call: TRBJ2-7; clone_size: -; d_call: TRBD1; v_call: TRBV19; cdr3_aa: CASSNPGGQATYEQYF; cdr3_nt: TGTGCCAGTAGTAACCCAGGGGGACAGGCTACCTACGAGCAGTACTTC
j_call: TRBJ1-3; clone_size: -; d_call: -; v_call: TRBV5-1; cdr3_aa: CASSYESSGNTIYF; cdr3_nt: TGCGCCAGCAGCTACGAGAGCTCTGGAAACACCATATATTTT
j_call: TRBJ1-1; clone_size: few; d_call: -; v_call: TRBV7-3; cdr3_aa: CASSLFGGNTEAFF; cdr3_nt: TGTGCCAGCAGCTTATTCGGAGGGAACACTGAAGCTTTCTTT
j_call: TRBJ1-2; clone_size: -; d_call: -; v_call: TRBV7-2; cdr3_aa: CASSWSRGQNYGYTF; cdr3_nt: TGTGCCAGCAGCTGGTCGCGGGGGCAGAACTATGGCTACACCTTC
j_call: TRBJ1-1; clone_size: -; d_call: TRBD1; v_call: TRBV7-9; cdr3_aa: CASSLDEGAIREAFF; cdr3_nt: TGTGCCAGCAGCTTAGATGAGGGGGCGATCAGGGAAGCTTTCTTT
j_call: TRBJ2-1; clone_size: -; d_call: TRBD1; v_call: TRBV6-5; cdr3_aa: CASAQDRGSYNEQFF; cdr3_nt: TGTGCCAGCGCACAAGACAGGGGATCCTACAATGAGCAGTTCTTC
j_call: TRBJ2-1; clone_size: -; d_call: TRBD2; v_call: TRBV27; cdr3_aa: CASSPWAGGGNEQFF; cdr3_nt: TGTGCCAGCAGCCCTTGGGCGGGAGGTGGCAATGAGCAGTTCTTC
j_call: TRBJ2-2; clone_size: -; d_call: -; v_call: TRBV7-3; cdr3_aa: CASSRGAGELFF; cdr3_nt: TGTGCCAGCAGCCGCGGCGCCGGGGAGCTGTTTTTT
j_call: TRBJ2-5; clone_size: once; d_call: -; v_call: TRBV7-7; cdr3_aa: CASSPRKVPGETQYF; cdr3_nt: TGTGCTAGCAGCCCCCGAAAGGTCCCGGGGGAGACCCAGTACTTC
j_call: TRBJ1-1; clone_size: -; d_call: -; v_call: TRBV19; cdr3_aa: CASSRRTANTEAFF; cdr3_nt: TGTGCCAGTAGTAGACGGACAGCTAACACTGAAGCTTTCTTT
j_call: TRBJ2-2; clone_size: -; d_call: TRBD1; v_call: TRBV28; cdr3_aa: CASRSPTGGPGELFF; cdr3_nt: TGTGCCAGCAGATCCCCGACAGGGGGCCCCGGGGAGCTGTTTTTT